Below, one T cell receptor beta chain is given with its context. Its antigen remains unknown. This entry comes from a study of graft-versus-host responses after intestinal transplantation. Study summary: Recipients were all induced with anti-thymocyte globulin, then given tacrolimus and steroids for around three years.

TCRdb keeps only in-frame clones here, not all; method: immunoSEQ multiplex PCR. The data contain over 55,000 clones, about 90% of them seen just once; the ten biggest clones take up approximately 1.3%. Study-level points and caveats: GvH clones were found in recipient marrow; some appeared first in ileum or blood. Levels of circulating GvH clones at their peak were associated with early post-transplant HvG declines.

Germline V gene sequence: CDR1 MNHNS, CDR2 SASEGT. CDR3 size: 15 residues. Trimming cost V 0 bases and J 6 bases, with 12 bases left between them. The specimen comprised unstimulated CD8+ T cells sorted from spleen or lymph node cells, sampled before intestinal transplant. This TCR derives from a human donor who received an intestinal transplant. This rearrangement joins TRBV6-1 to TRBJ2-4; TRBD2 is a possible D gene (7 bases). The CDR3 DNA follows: TGTGCCAGCAGTGAAGCGCTAGGGGGGGTAAACATTCAGTACTTC. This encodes CASSEALGGVNIQYF.